These 32 T cell receptor beta chains came from one sample sequenced in a study of T cell responses to AZD1222 COVID-19 vaccine (dated by TCRdb to about 2021). Preparation of the library involved the immunoSEQ multiplex PCR assay. Imported from immuneACCESS, the table was reduced by TCRdb to in-frame sequences with V and J called. These copies leave out some clones; in studies compared against another copy, an unresolved V gene accounts for under half, and the cause of the remainder is not known. In this sample the table shows over 120,000 clones, 90% to 95% of which occur a single time. Approximately 2.1% of the sample is held by the ten biggest clonotypes. Taken with the paper, the label for time point translates to: baseline before first vaccination. The material sequenced was peripheral blood, taken on day 0 of AZD1222 vaccination. These TCRs come from an adult in good health.

In its sample, this clone was seen once. The genes are TRBV9 and TRBJ2-3; 8 positions match TRBD2. The CDR3 consists of 16 residues. The trim removed 0 bases at V and 1 base at J, leaving 4 bases unmatched. Germline V gene data show CDR1 as SGDLS and CDR2 as YYNGEE. CDR3 in amino acids: CASSVGTSSRTDTQYF. In DNA form, the CDR3 reads TGTGCCAGCAGCGTAGGGACTAGCTCCCGCACAGATACGCAGTATTTT.

The sample holds one count of this clone. The V call is TRBV5-1, the J call TRBJ2-1; D is possibly TRBD1 (6 bases). Trimming stripped 1 base from V and 5 bases from J, with 10 bases between. This CDR3 region has 14 residues. Germline V gene data show CDR1 as SGHRS and CDR2 as YFSETQ. The CDR3 DNA follows: TGCGCCAGCAGCTTGATGCAGGGGAACAATGAGCAGTTCTTC. It translates to CASSLMQGNNEQFF.

V is TRBV7-9 and J is TRBJ1-2; D remains ambiguous. This CDR3 has 13 amino acids. Germline V CDR1 and CDR2: SEHNR, FQNEAQ (reference sequence). V was shortened by 0 bases and J by 4 bases, with 6 bases between the two germline ends. The CDR3 DNA follows: TGTGCCAGCAGCTTAGCACCTATCTATGGCTACACCTTC. This sequence encodes CASSLAPIYGYTF. The full variable domain, in which reference TRBV7-9 and TRBJ1-2 provide the parts outside the CDR3, is DTGVSQNPRHKITKRGQNVTFRCDPISEHNRLYWYRQTLGQGPEFLTYFQNEAQLEKSRLLSDRFSAERPKGSFSTLEIQRTEQGDSAMYLCASSLAPIYGYTFGSGTRLTVV.

This rearrangement joins TRBV11-2 to TRBJ2-5; D might be TRBD1 or TRBD2, each matching 5 bases. From germline, CDR1 is SGHAT and CDR2 FQNNGV. V shed 4 bases and J shed 5 bases, with 11 bases lying between them. CDR3 length: 13 amino acids. The CDR3: CASSSRGRETQYF. Here the CDR3 DNA reads TGTGCCAGCAGCTCTCGGGGCCGGGAGACCCAGTACTTC.

This chain connects TRBV5-1 to TRBJ2-7; 12 bases fit TRBD1. V lost 6 bases, J lost 7 bases, and 8 bases stayed unmatched. Germline-derived CDR1 and CDR2 are SGHRS and YFSETQ. The CDR3 covers 14 residues. Here the CDR3 reads CASTPGQGAGEQYF. CDR3 sequence (DNA): TGCGCCAGCACTCCGGGACAGGGGGCGGGGGAGCAGTACTTC.

The chain combines TRBV6-2 or TRBV6-3 with TRBJ2-5; D assignment may be TRBD1 or TRBD2 (5 bases each). V dropped 4 bases and J dropped 9 bases, with 9 bases sitting between them. The CDR3 runs 11 residues. Germline V gives CDR1 MNHEY, CDR2 SVGEGT. CDR3 sequence reads: CASSFGASQYF. For the CDR3, the DNA is TGTGCCAGCAGTTTCGGGGCATCCCAGTACTTC.

In its sample, this clone was seen a few times. The V gene is TRBV9, the J gene TRBJ1-2; D possibly corresponds to TRBD1 (6 bases). V dropped 0 bases and J dropped 6 bases, with 21 bases sitting between them. The CDR3 totals 17 residues. Germline CDR1 and CDR2: SGDLS and YYNGEE. The CDR3 region has the DNA TGTGCCAGCAGCGTAGGCCCCCTCCCCAGGGGCGAGGATGGCTACACCTTC. Translating it yields CASSVGPLPRGEDGYTF.

The chain joins TRBV10-1 to TRBJ2-7; tentatively, D is TRBD1 (6 bases). The V and J ends lost 0 bases and 0 bases respectively, with 12 bases between them. Per germline, CDR1 WNHNN and CDR2 SYGVQD (reference sequence). The CDR3 has 16 amino acids. CDR3 in amino acids: CASSESIRTDSYEQYF. CDR3 sequence (DNA): TGCGCCAGCAGTGAGTCGATTCGGACAGACTCCTACGAGCAGTACTTC.

The CDR3 sequence: CASSLNRGSVYGYTF. The CDR3 DNA follows: TGTGCCAGCAGCCTCAACAGGGGGTCGGTCTATGGCTACACCTTC. The chain uses TRBV6-2 or TRBV6-3 and TRBJ1-2; TRBD1 aligns across 8 bases. J gave up 4 bases and V 6 bases, and 10 bases lay outside the gene matches. Looked up from germline, CDR1 is MNHEY and CDR2 is SVGEGT. CDR3 size: 15 residues.

The chain is built from TRBV6-2 or TRBV6-3 and TRBJ2-7; D perhaps matches TRBD2 (6 bases). The V end was cut by 0 bases, the J end by 8 bases, with 17 bases between. CDR1 is MNHEY, CDR2 SVGEGT, per germline. This CDR3 spans 15 amino acids. CDR3: CASSYSGGGYHQQYF. CDR3 coding DNA: TGTGCCAGCAGTTACTCTGGTGGAGGGTATCATCAGCAGTACTTC.

The chain is built from TRBV6-5 and TRBJ2-3; 9 nucleotides line up with TRBD1. The CDR3 contains 15 residues. Trimming removed 6 bases from V and 3 bases from J; junction bases left unmatched: 7. Per germline, CDR1 MNHEY and CDR2 SVGAGI. CDR3: CASRRGQGLTDTQYF. CDR3 coding DNA: TGTGCCAGCAGGAGGGGACAGGGCTTAACAGATACGCAGTATTTT.

The chain combines TRBV6-2 or TRBV6-3 with TRBJ2-7; no firm D call. This CDR3 contains 16 residues. The V and J ends lost 2 bases and 2 bases respectively, with 16 bases between them. Germline loops: CDR1 MNHEY, CDR2 SVGEGT. As DNA, the CDR3 is TGTGCCAGCAGTTACATTATGACGGCACCCACCTACGAGCAGTACTTC. Protein sequence: CASSYIMTAPTYEQYF.

Here the CDR3 DNA reads TGCGCCAGCCGCCCGACAGGGGTAGACTACGAGCAGTACTTC. Residues: CASRPTGVDYEQYF. The rearrangement links TRBV23-1 to TRBJ2-7, with 8 bases matching TRBD1. TRBV23-1 is flagged as an ORF with uncertain function. J was trimmed by 3 bases and V by 8 bases; bases with no gene match: 9. There are 14 residues in the CDR3.

The chain couples TRBV15 to TRBJ1-4, with TRBD1 matching 7 bases. CDR1 is LNHNV and CDR2 is YYDKDF in the germline V gene (reference sequence). The ends lost 3 bases at V and 7 bases at J; junction bases unmatched: 11. The CDR3 length is 16 residues. In DNA, the CDR3 is TGTGCCACCAGCAGTAGGTATGGGGACAGACCTGAAAAACTGTTTTTT. As protein: CATSSRYGDRPEKLFF.

The chain couples TRBV11-2 to TRBJ2-3; D is perhaps TRBD1 (5 bases). Germline V gene data show CDR1 as SGHAT and CDR2 as FQNNGV. The ends were cut back, 1 base at V and 3 bases at J, with 11 bases in the middle. This CDR3 contains 15 residues. CDR3 nucleotide sequence: TGTGCCAGCAGCTTAGTACCAGGGCGTACAGATACGCAGTATTTT. Its protein product is CASSLVPGRTDTQYF. Combining the CDR3 with reference TRBV11-2 and TRBJ2-3 gives the whole variable domain EAGVAQSPRYKIIEKRQSVAFWCNPISGHATLYWYQQILGQGPKLLIQFQNNGVVDDSQLPKDRFSAERLKGVDSTLKIQPAKLEDSAVYLCASSLVPGRTDTQYFGPGTRLTVL.

This clone was recorded once. The chain combines TRBV7-9 with TRBJ1-3; the D gene is possibly TRBD1 (5 bases). This CDR3 comprises 14 residues. Germline-derived CDR1 and CDR2 are SEHNR and FQNEAQ (reference sequence). Trimming removed 5 bases from V and 3 bases from J, with 11 bases in between. The CDR3 loop is CASSPRDGGNTIYF. DNA of the CDR3: TGTGCCAGCAGCCCCAGGGATGGTGGAAACACCATATATTTT. The full variable domain, with the rest looked up from reference TRBV7-9 and TRBJ1-3, is DTGVSQNPRHKITKRGQNVTFRCDPISEHNRLYWYRQTLGQGPEFLTYFQNEAQLEKSRLLSDRFSAERPKGSFSTLEIQRTEQGDSAMYLCASSPRDGGNTIYFGEGSWLTVV.

The rearrangement joins TRBV7-9 to TRBJ2-7, with a tentative D call TRBD1 (6 bases). Trimming took off 6 bases at V and 7 bases at J, with 16 bases between the two ends. Germline lookup yields CDR1 SEHNR and CDR2 FQNEAQ (reference sequence). This CDR3 is built from 13 residues. CDR3 sequence reads: CASRSTGHWEQYF. The CDR3 bases are TGTGCCAGCAGGAGTACGGGACACTGGGAGCAGTACTTC.

V gene TRBV27 combines with J gene TRBJ2-6; D uncertain. The CDR3 totals 15 residues. CDR1 MNHEY and CDR2 SMNVEV come from the germline V gene (reference sequence). V was pared by 7 bases and J by 0 bases, with 10 bases between. In DNA form, the CDR3 reads TGTGCCAGCAACTCACTTGGCTCTGGGGCCAACGTCCTGACTTTC. Amino acids: CASNSLGSGANVLTF.

The rearrangement joins TRBV5-1 to TRBJ2-3; 7 bases agree with TRBD2. The junction had 7 bases not matched to a gene; V was cut back by 9 bases and J by 0 bases. This CDR3 is 14 amino acids long. CDR1 is SGHRS and CDR2 is YFSETQ in the germline V gene. The DNA for the CDR3 is TGCGCCATCAGGGAGGGGACTAGCACAGATACGCAGTATTTT. It is translated as CAIREGTSTDTQYF.

The chain combines TRBV11-3 with TRBJ2-7; TRBD1 agrees at 9 bases. Germline CDR1 SGHNT, CDR2 YENEEA. This CDR3 has 13 amino acids. Trimming cost V 3 bases and J 5 bases; bases outside gene matches: 2. The CDR3 is CASSFWTGDEQYF. The DNA of the CDR3 is TGTGCCAGCAGCTTTTGGACAGGGGACGAGCAGTACTTC.

V and J are TRBV19 and TRBJ2-7, with D perhaps TRBD2 (6 bases). The length of the CDR3 is 13 residues. V was clipped by 1 base and J by 6 bases, with 10 bases between them. From germline, CDR1 is LNHDA and CDR2 SQIVND (reference sequence). The CDR3 protein is CASSIGLALEQYF. CDR3 sequence (DNA): TGTGCCAGTAGTATAGGGCTAGCGCTCGAGCAGTACTTC.

The rearrangement links TRBV3-1 (or the pseudogene TRBV3-2) to TRBJ2-7; the D is unclear. The CDR3 sequence is 18 residues long. From germline, CDR1 is LGHDT and CDR2 YNNKEL (reference sequence). Trimming pared 0 bases from V and 5 bases from J, leaving 23 bases between. The CDR3 is CASSQEPRKVARLDEQYF. DNA for the CDR3: TGTGCCAGCAGCCAAGAACCCCGCAAGGTAGCCAGATTGGACGAGCAGTACTTC.

The J gene is TRBJ1-2, the V gene TRBV6-1; D possibly corresponds to TRBD1 (5 bases). Germline V lookup: CDR1 MNHNS, CDR2 SASEGT. Trimming took 2 bases from V and 8 from J, leaving 12 bases between them. This CDR3 contains 13 residues. The CDR3 DNA reads as TGTGCCAGCAGTGAACTCAGGGCGGGCGGCTACACCTTC. Protein: CASSELRAGGYTF.

The V call is TRBV29-1, the J call TRBJ2-3; D not resolved. Germline V gives CDR1 SQVTM, CDR2 ANQGSEA. The CDR3 has 15 amino acids. V was shortened by 1 base and J by 1 base, with 12 bases between the two germline ends. The CDR3 DNA sequence: TGCAGCGTTGAAGTCGTCAGGCAGGGCACAGATACGCAGTATTTT. Translated: CSVEVVRQGTDTQYF.

The chain combines TRBV10-3 with TRBJ1-2; unclear D gene. CDR3 length: 13 amino acids. Looked up from germline, CDR1 is ENHRY and CDR2 is SYGVKD. The V end lost 4 bases, the J end lost 2 bases, and 8 bases lay between the germline ends. CDR3 nucleotide sequence: TGTGCCATCAGTGTATCGGGGAACTATGGCTACACCTTC. This codes for CAISVSGNYGYTF.

This sequence joins TRBV4-2 and TRBJ2-3; 7 nucleotides line up with TRBD2. This CDR3 is 15 amino acids long. The junction had 5 bases not matched to a gene; V was cut back by 4 bases and J by 1 base. Germline CDR1 and CDR2: LGHNA and YNFKEQ. The CDR3 sequence: CASSRAGVGTDTQYF. CDR3 nucleotides: TGTGCCAGCAGCCGTGCGGGGGTAGGCACAGATACGCAGTATTTT.

In the case of this clone: This sample also contains other DNA sequences that code for the same CDR3. The rearrangement joins TRBV11-2 to TRBJ1-1; D not certain. This CDR3 has 13 residues. The germline V gene encodes CDR1 SGHAT and CDR2 FQNNGV. The V end was cut by 1 base, the J end by 5 bases, with 8 bases between. The CDR3 bases are TGTGCCAGCAGCTTAGGGGCGGGGACTGAAGCTTTCTTT. Its protein product is CASSLGAGTEAFF.

V and J are TRBV10-3 and TRBJ1-3; D unresolved. The CDR3 is made up of 13 amino acids. From germline, CDR1 is ENHRY and CDR2 SYGVKD. V gave up 4 bases and J gave up 4 bases, with 8 bases separating them. In DNA, the CDR3 is TGTGCCATCAGTGGGGTTTTGGGAAACACCATATATTTT. Translated: CAISGVLGNTIYF.

The chain combines TRBV15 with TRBJ2-3; no reliable D call. This CDR3 comprises 14 residues. V was pared by 7 bases and J by 3 bases, with 14 bases between. CDR1 and CDR2 from the germline V gene are LNHNV and YYDKDF (reference sequence). CDR3 residues: CATKAADGTDTQYF. CDR3 bases: TGTGCCACCAAAGCAGCCGACGGTACAGATACGCAGTATTTT.

V gene TRBV4-1 combines with J gene TRBJ1-2; D ambiguous. The V and J ends lost 3 bases and 2 bases respectively, with 13 bases between them. The CDR3 runs 15 residues. Germline V gives CDR1 MGHRA, CDR2 YSYEKL. CDR3 in amino acids: CASSHGALVNYGYTF. The CDR3 nucleotides are TGCGCCAGCAGCCACGGCGCACTCGTCAACTATGGCTACACCTTC.

The genes are TRBV5-6 and TRBJ1-1, with D hard to call. The CDR3 length is 15 residues. Germline CDR1 reads SGHDT; CDR2 reads YYEEEE. V gave up 0 bases and J gave up 1 base, with 10 bases separating them. The CDR3 is CASSLVGSGNTEAFF. The DNA of the CDR3 is TGTGCCAGCAGCTTGGTGGGATCGGGGAACACTGAAGCTTTCTTT.

V gene TRBV5-6 combines with J gene TRBJ2-3, with 10 bases matching TRBD1. Germline CDR1 SGHDT, CDR2 YYEEEE. V shed 3 bases and J 4 bases; nucleotides not matched to a gene: 8. The CDR3 length is 16 residues. CDR3 bases: TGTGCCAGCAGCTCCCTCGGGACAGGGGAGGCAGATACGCAGTATTTT. Protein product: CASSSLGTGEADTQYF.